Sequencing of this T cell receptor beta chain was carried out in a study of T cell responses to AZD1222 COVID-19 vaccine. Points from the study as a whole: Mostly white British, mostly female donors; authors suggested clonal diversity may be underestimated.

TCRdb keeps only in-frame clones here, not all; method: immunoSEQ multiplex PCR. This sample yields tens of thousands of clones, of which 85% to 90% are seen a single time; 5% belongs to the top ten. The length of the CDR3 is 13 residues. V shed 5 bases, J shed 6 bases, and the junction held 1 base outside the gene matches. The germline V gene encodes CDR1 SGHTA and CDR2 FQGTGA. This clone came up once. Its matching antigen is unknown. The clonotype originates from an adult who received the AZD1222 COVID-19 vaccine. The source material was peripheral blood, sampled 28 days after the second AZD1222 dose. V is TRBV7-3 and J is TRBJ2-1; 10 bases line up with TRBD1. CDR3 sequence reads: CASSRQGANEQFF. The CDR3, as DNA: TGTGCCAGCAGCCGACAGGGGGCCAATGAGCAGTTCTTC.